The 28 T cell receptor beta chains in this list originate from one sample, sequenced in a study of T-cell memory formation after mild COVID-19. MiXCR, applied by TCRdb to the 5' RACE reads, yields one record per CDR3 protein. The sample holds 150,000 to 200,000 distinct CDR3 sequences; roughly 12% are singletons and the top ten take roughly 3.8%. Material: PBMCs or a T cell subset sorted from them (not recorded which). The source is a man aged 18 to 30 who had mild COVID-19 (a few samples of this study predate the infection). Cell type and time point are not known.

On this clonotype: A much larger clone is a single base away; this may be a read error. V usage is TRBV7-9 and J usage is TRBJ2-2; the match to TRBD1 covers 7 bases. The CDR3 is 13 amino acids. CDR1 is SEHNR and CDR2 is FQNEAQ in the germline V gene (reference sequence). CDR3 in amino acids: CASSRTGTGELSF. The CDR3 nucleotides read TGTGCCAGCAGCCGGACAGGCACCGGGGAGCTGTCTTTT.

The table lists this clonotype with a few counts. This chain links TRBV5-1 with TRBJ2-3, with 10 positions matching TRBD2. Per the germline V gene, CDR1 is SGHRS and CDR2 is YFSETQ. CDR3 size: 17 residues. V lost 3 bases to trimming and J lost 5 bases; unmatched junction nucleotides: 12. The CDR3 reads CASSSTPTSGERDTQYF. The CDR3 nucleotides read TGCGCCAGCAGCTCTACACCTACTAGCGGGGAAAGAGATACGCAGTATTTT. Drawing the rest from reference TRBV5-1 and TRBJ2-3, the complete variable domain is KAGVTQTPRYLIKTRGQQVTLSCSPISGHRSVSWYQQTPGQGLQFLFEYFSETQRNKGNFPGRFSGRQFSNSRSEMNVSTLELGDSALYLCASSSTPTSGERDTQYFGPGTRLTVL.

This clonotype came up a few times. This CDR3 is CASSNSDRVGDTQYF. The CDR3 region has the DNA TGTGCCAGCAGCAACAGCGACAGGGTGGGGGATACGCAGTATTTT. V gene TRBV7-2 combines with J gene TRBJ2-3; 7 positions agree with TRBD1. Germline V gene sequence: CDR1 SGHTA, CDR2 FQGNSA. The V gene end was trimmed by 5 bases and the J gene end by 6 bases; junction bases not matched to a gene: 11. The CDR3 sequence is 15 residues long.

This clonotype has ten or more counts. The rearrangement joins TRBV7-9 to TRBJ1-1; no clear D gene. Trimming took 5 bases from V and 4 from J, leaving 14 bases between them. Germline V CDR1 and CDR2: SEHNR, FQNEAQ (reference sequence). The CDR3 is 14 residues long. DNA for the CDR3: TGTGCCAGCAGCAGGACCGGGCCCGGCACTGAAGCTTTCTTT. It specifies CASSRTGPGTEAFF. Full variable domain (rest looked up from reference TRBV7-9 and TRBJ1-1): DTGVSQNPRHKITKRGQNVTFRCDPISEHNRLYWYRQTLGQGPEFLTYFQNEAQLEKSRLLSDRFSAERPKGSFSTLEIQRTEQGDSAMYLCASSRTGPGTEAFFGQGTRLTVV.

This clonotype was seen only a few times. The chain recombines TRBV5-1 with TRBJ2-2, with D tentatively TRBD1 or TRBD2 (5 bases each). The CDR3 is 14 amino acids. The ends were cut back, 4 bases at V and 6 bases at J, with 13 bases in the middle. Germline V gene sequence: CDR1 SGHRS, CDR2 YFSETQ. For the CDR3, the DNA is TGCGCCAGCAGCGGGGGACGCCTTGCCGGGGAGCTGTTTTTT. This encodes CASSGGRLAGELFF.

This clonotype occurred a few times. This rearrangement joins TRBV7-3 to TRBJ2-3; TRBD2 agrees at 9 bases. The CDR3 runs 18 residues. J gave up 5 bases and V 0 bases, and 12 bases lay outside the gene matches. The germline CDR1 and CDR2 sequences are SGHTA and FQGTGA. The CDR3 protein is CASSLTVRRAGGVDTQYF. CDR3 bases: TGTGCCAGCAGCTTAACGGTCCGGAGAGCGGGGGGTGTAGATACGCAGTATTTT. Looking up the rest from reference TRBV7-3 and TRBJ2-3 gives the full variable domain: GAGVSQTPSNKVTEKGKYVELRCDPISGHTALYWYRQSLGQGPEFLIYFQGTGAADDSGLPNDRFFAVRPEGSVSTLKIQRTERGDSAVYLCASSLTVRRAGGVDTQYFGPGTRLTVL.

The V and J genes are TRBV10-3 and TRBJ2-7; D is uncertain. Deletions cut 3 bases from V and 2 bases from J, with 8 bases between. Germline V gene sequence: CDR1 ENHRY, CDR2 SYGVKD. The CDR3 is made up of 13 amino acids. This CDR3 reads CAISDVKAYEQYF. CDR3 nucleotide sequence: TGTGCCATCAGTGACGTTAAGGCCTACGAGCAGTACTTC.

In this sample, this clonotype turned up many times. This rearrangement joins TRBV20-1 to TRBJ2-7, with 8 bases fitting TRBD1. Germline assignment: CDR1 DFQATT and CDR2 SNEGSKA (reference sequence). The CDR3 spans 14 residues. V was pared by 3 bases and J by 4 bases, with 8 bases of the junction left unmatched. CDR3 sequence reads: CSASSYRGFYEQYF. In DNA, the CDR3 is TGCAGTGCTAGCTCTTACAGGGGGTTTTACGAGCAGTACTTC.

This clonotype was recorded a few times. The chain links TRBV2 to TRBJ1-5; D possibly corresponds to TRBD1 (6 bases). Trimming took 4 bases from V and 9 from J, leaving 10 bases between them. The CDR3 totals 12 residues. The germline gives CDR1 SNHLY, CDR2 FYNNEI. DNA of the CDR3: TGTGCCAGCAGTGGCCAGGGGTCGCCCCAGCATTTT. Translated, it gives CASSGQGSPQHF. The whole variable domain, remainder taken from reference TRBV2 and TRBJ1-5, is EPEVTQTPSHQVTQMGQEVILRCVPISNHLYFYWYRQILGQKVEFLVSFYNNEISEKSEIFDDQFSVERPDGSNFTLKIRSTKLEDSAMYFCASSGQGSPQHFGDGTRLSIL.

The chain couples TRBV29-1 to TRBJ1-1, with 10 bases aligning to TRBD1. Germline-derived CDR1 and CDR2 are SQVTM and ANQGSEA. With 6 bases clipped from V and 7 bases from J, the junction kept 5 bases outside the gene matches. The CDR3 loop spans 12 amino acids. CDR3 loop: CSVRQGADEAFF. DNA of the CDR3: TGCAGCGTCAGACAGGGGGCTGATGAAGCTTTCTTT. The full variable domain, with the rest looked up from reference TRBV29-1 and TRBJ1-1, is SAVISQKPSRDICQRGTSLTIQCQVDSQVTMMFWYRQQPGQSLTLIATANQGSEATYESGFVIDKFPISRPNLTFSTLTVSNMSPEDSSIYLCSVRQGADEAFFGQGTRLTVV.

This clonotype was seen ten or more times. The J gene is TRBJ1-1, the V gene TRBV5-1, with D possibly being TRBD1 (5 bases). The germline CDR1 and CDR2 sequences are SGHRS and YFSETQ. This CDR3 comprises 14 residues. V gave up 1 base and J gave up 1 base, with 8 bases separating them. The CDR3 sequence: CASSLWGGNTEAFF. CDR3 in DNA: TGCGCCAGCAGCTTGTGGGGGGGGAACACTGAAGCTTTCTTT.

The V gene is TRBV24-1, the J gene TRBJ2-1, with D possibly being TRBD1 (6 bases). The CDR3 consists of 18 residues. CDR1 KGHDR and CDR2 SFDVKD come from the germline V gene. Deletions cut 3 bases from V and 0 bases from J, with 17 bases between. The CDR3 loop reads CATSDTIGRTDSYNEQFF. In DNA form, the CDR3 reads TGTGCCACCAGTGATACGATAGGACGGACAGACTCCTACAATGAGCAGTTCTTC.

This clonotype was counted at least ten times. V usage is TRBV12-3 or TRBV12-4 and J usage is TRBJ2-5, with D tentatively TRBD2 (5 bases). The CDR3 consists of 13 residues. Trimming shortened V by 7 bases and J by 7 bases, and 16 bases separated the two germline ends. The CDR3 region is CASTSGGRRTQYF. The DNA for the CDR3 is TGTGCCAGCACTTCGGGCGGGCGCAGGACCCAGTACTTC.

The table lists this clonotype with a few counts. This chain joins TRBV6-2 or TRBV6-3 and TRBJ2-3, with TRBD2 matching over 7 bases. Germline V gene sequence: CDR1 MNHEY, CDR2 SVGEGT. The CDR3 spans 14 residues. V shed 2 bases, J shed 4 bases, and the junction held 3 bases outside the gene matches. The CDR3, as DNA: TGTGCCAGCAGTTACCGGGGGGATGCAGATACGCAGTATTTT. Its protein is CASSYRGDADTQYF.

This clonotype appeared many times. The chain links TRBV5-1 to TRBJ2-4; 7 nucleotides agree with TRBD1. Germline CDR1 is SGHRS and CDR2 is YFSETQ. J lost 8 bases, V lost 5 bases, and 10 bases had no gene match. This CDR3 comprises 14 residues. The CDR3 protein is CASRETGTVDIQYF. The CDR3 DNA sequence: TGCGCCAGCAGAGAGACAGGGACCGTAGACATTCAGTACTTC.

The chain combines TRBV7-9 with TRBJ2-1, with 11 bases fitting TRBD2. The CDR3 consists of 15 residues. Germline lookup yields CDR1 SEHNR and CDR2 FQNEAQ (reference sequence). The V gene end was trimmed by 6 bases and the J gene end by 6 bases; junction bases not matched to a gene: 7. The CDR3 reads CASSYTSGGRNEQFF. Here the CDR3 DNA reads TGTGCCAGCAGTTATACTAGCGGGGGCCGCAATGAGCAGTTCTTC.

Here the CDR3 reads CASSPRTGGSTDTQYF. The CDR3 nucleotides are TGCGCCAGCAGCCCCCGGACAGGGGGGAGCACAGATACGCAGTATTTT. This chain joins TRBV5-1 and TRBJ2-3, with 10 positions matching TRBD1. CDR3 length: 16 amino acids. Germline trimming cut 4 bases from V and 0 bases from J; bases unmatched to any gene: 5. CDR1 is SGHRS, CDR2 YFSETQ, per germline.

This clonotype was picked up a small number of times. This chain connects TRBV7-2 to TRBJ1-2; 7 bases line up with TRBD1. CDR3 size: 13 residues. CDR1 and CDR2 from the germline V gene are SGHTA and FQGNSA. Germline trimming cut 5 bases from V and 7 bases from J; bases unmatched to any gene: 7. For the CDR3, the DNA is TGTGCCAGCAGCGTAACCGGGACAGTTGGCTACACCTTC. It specifies CASSVTGTVGYTF.

The chain uses TRBV5-1 and TRBJ2-5; 7 positions match TRBD2. V lost 2 bases, J lost 2 bases, and 6 bases stayed unmatched. CDR3 length: 15 residues. Looked up from germline, CDR1 is SGHRS and CDR2 is YFSETQ. The CDR3 DNA follows: TGCGCCAGCAGCTTTGATCCGGGGGGTCAAGAGACCCAGTACTTC. Amino acids: CASSFDPGGQETQYF.

In nucleotides, the CDR3 is TGTGCCAGCTCACCGAGCCGGGACAGTTATGGCTACACCTTC. It codes for CASSPSRDSYGYTF. The chain has TRBV18 and TRBJ1-2; 7 bases fit TRBD1. Germline CDR1 and CDR2: KGHSH and LQKENI. This CDR3 is 14 amino acids long. J lost 5 bases, V lost 3 bases, and 6 bases had no gene match.

This clonotype came up many times. CDR3 amino acids: CASSPRAGTYGYTF. DNA of the CDR3: TGTGCCAGCTCACCACGGGCGGGGACCTATGGCTACACCTTC. This sequence joins TRBV18 and TRBJ1-2; tentatively, D is TRBD1 (5 bases). In germline, CDR1 is KGHSH, CDR2 LQKENI. The CDR3 sequence is 14 residues long. Trimming removed 1 base at V and 4 bases at J, with 10 bases between.

This clonotype was observed a handful of times. The V and J genes are TRBV10-3 and TRBJ2-2, with TRBD1 matching over 8 bases. The CDR3 is made up of 18 amino acids. V lost 1 base and J lost 3; bases outside the gene matches: 10. Germline V lookup: CDR1 ENHRY, CDR2 SYGVKD. CDR3 bases: TGTGCCATCAGTGAGTTCCCACCGGGACAGGCCTACACCGGGGAGCTGTTTTTT. Its translation: CAISEFPPGQAYTGELFF.

This clonotype was counted a few times. This chain links TRBV7-2 with TRBJ2-7, with D perhaps assigned TRBD1 or TRBD2 (5 bases each). Germline lookup yields CDR1 SGHTA and CDR2 FQGNSA. The ends were cut back, 3 bases at V and 6 bases at J, with 12 bases in the middle. This CDR3 is built from 13 residues. The CDR3 bases are TGTGCCAGCAGCTTTGACCGGGGCCGCGAGCAGTACTTC. Protein: CASSFDRGREQYF.

The V call is TRBV4-3, the J call TRBJ1-4, with TRBD1 matching over 7 bases. The germline gives CDR1 LGHNA, CDR2 YSLEER. V was pared by 3 bases and J by 8 bases, with 6 bases of the junction left unmatched. The CDR3 length is 14 residues. CDR3: CASSQTGLGEKLFF. CDR3 coding DNA: TGCGCCAGCAGCCAGACAGGGCTCGGGGAAAAACTGTTTTTT.

The chain uses TRBV5-1 and TRBJ1-4, with TRBD1 matching 8 bases. The CDR3 runs to 14 residues. Per germline, CDR1 SGHRS and CDR2 YFSETQ. The ends lost 3 bases at V and 4 bases at J; junction bases unmatched: 2. CDR3 coding DNA: TGCGCCAGCAGCTCACAGGGGGATAATGAAAAACTGTTTTTT. Encoded protein: CASSSQGDNEKLFF.

This clonotype was detected a few times. The rearrangement joins TRBV28 to TRBJ2-3; TRBD1 is a possible D gene (5 bases). Per germline, CDR1 MDHEN and CDR2 SYDVKM. The CDR3 has 16 amino acids. The V and J ends lost 5 bases and 4 bases respectively, with 19 bases between them. CDR3 residues: CASSLLGQGQSDTQYF. The CDR3 DNA follows: TGTGCCAGCAGTCTCCTGGGGCAGGGCCAATCAGATACGCAGTATTTT.

The chain links TRBV7-9 to TRBJ1-6; D possibly corresponds to TRBD1 (6 bases). The CDR3 length is 14 residues. Germline CDR1 and CDR2: SEHNR and FQNEAQ (reference sequence). Trimming took off 5 bases at V and 6 bases at J, with 11 bases between the two ends. CDR3 sequence reads: CASSQGQTNSPLHF. In nucleotides, the CDR3 is TGTGCCAGCAGCCAAGGACAGACTAATTCACCCCTCCACTTT.

In this sample, this clonotype turned up a few times. The gene calls are TRBV5-1 and TRBJ2-1; 8 nucleotides line up with TRBD2. Germline lookup yields CDR1 SGHRS and CDR2 YFSETQ. After removal of 3 bases from V and 7 bases from J, the junction contained 9 bases not matched to a gene. The CDR3 sequence is 15 residues long. The CDR3 spells CASSWDGGGRNEQFF. The CDR3, as DNA: TGCGCCAGCAGCTGGGACGGGGGGGGCAGAAATGAGCAGTTCTTC.